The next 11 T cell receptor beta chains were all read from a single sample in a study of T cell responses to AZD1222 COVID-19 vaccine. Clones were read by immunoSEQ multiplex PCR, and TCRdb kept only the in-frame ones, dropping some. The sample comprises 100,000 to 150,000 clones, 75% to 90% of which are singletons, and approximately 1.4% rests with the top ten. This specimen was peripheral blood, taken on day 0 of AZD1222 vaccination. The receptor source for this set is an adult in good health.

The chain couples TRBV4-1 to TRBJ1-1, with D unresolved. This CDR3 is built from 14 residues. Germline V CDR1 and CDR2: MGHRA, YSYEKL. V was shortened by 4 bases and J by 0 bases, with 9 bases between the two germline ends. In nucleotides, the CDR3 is TGCGCCAGCAGCCTTCAACCCGTGAACACTGAAGCTTTCTTT. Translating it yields CASSLQPVNTEAFF.

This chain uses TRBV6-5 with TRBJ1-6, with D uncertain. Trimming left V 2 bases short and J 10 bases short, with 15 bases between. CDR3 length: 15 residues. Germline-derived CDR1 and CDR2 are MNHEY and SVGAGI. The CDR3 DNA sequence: TGTGCCAGCAGTTACGATTCGGTAGGGAGCTCACCCCTCCACTTT. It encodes CASSYDSVGSSPLHF.

CDR3 in DNA: TGTGCCAGTAGTATAGGCTGGGACTCCTACGAGCAGTACTTC. It encodes CASSIGWDSYEQYF. V gene TRBV19 combines with J gene TRBJ2-7, with D uncertain. Germline V CDR1 and CDR2: LNHDA, SQIVND (reference sequence). Trimming pared 1 base from V and 0 bases from J, leaving 7 bases between. The CDR3 has 14 amino acids.

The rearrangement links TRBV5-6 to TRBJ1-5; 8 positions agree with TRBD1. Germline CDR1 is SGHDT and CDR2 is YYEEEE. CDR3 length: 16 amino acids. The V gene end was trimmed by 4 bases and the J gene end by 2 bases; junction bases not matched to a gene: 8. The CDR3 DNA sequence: TGTGCCAGCAGCCAGGCCGGGACAGGAGGCAATCAGCCCCAGCATTTT. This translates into CASSQAGTGGNQPQHF.

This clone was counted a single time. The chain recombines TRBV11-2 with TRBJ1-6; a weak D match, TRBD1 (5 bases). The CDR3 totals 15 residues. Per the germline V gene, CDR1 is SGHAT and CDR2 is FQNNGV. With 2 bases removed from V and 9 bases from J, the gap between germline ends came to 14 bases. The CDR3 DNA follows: TGTGCCAGCAGCTTACTGAGGGGCAAGGGTTCACCCCTCCACTTT. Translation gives CASSLLRGKGSPLHF.

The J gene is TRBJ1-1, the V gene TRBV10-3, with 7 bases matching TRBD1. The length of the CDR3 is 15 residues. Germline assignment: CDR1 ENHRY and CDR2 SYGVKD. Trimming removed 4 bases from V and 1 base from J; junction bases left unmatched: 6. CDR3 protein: CAISGNRGKNTEAFF. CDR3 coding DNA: TGTGCCATCAGTGGTAACAGGGGAAAGAACACTGAAGCTTTCTTT.

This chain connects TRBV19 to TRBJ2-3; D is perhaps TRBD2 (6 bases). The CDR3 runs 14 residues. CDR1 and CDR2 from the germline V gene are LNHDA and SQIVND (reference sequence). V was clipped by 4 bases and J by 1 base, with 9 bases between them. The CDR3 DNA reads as TGTGCCAGTAGTAGTGCTAGCGGCACAGATACGCAGTATTTT. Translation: CASSSASGTDTQYF. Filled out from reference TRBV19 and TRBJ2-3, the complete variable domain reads DGGITQSPKYLFRKEGQNVTLSCEQNLNHDAMYWYRQDPGQGLRLIYYSQIVNDFQKGDIAEGYSVSREKKESFPLTVTSAQKNPTAFYLCASSSASGTDTQYFGPGTRLTVL.

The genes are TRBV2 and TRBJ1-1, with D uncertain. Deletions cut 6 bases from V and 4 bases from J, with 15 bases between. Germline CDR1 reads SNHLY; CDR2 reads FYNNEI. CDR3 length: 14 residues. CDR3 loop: CASSFTGLGTEAFF. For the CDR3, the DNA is TGTGCCAGCAGCTTCACGGGTCTTGGCACTGAAGCTTTCTTT.

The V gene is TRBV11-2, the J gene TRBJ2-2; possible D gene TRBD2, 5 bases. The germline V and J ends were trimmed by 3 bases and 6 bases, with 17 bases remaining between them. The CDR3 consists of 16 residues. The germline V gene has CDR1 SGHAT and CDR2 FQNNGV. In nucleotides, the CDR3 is TGTGCCAGCAGCTTCGACCCGCGAGGGTTGGCCGGGGAGCTGTTTTTT. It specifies CASSFDPRGLAGELFF.

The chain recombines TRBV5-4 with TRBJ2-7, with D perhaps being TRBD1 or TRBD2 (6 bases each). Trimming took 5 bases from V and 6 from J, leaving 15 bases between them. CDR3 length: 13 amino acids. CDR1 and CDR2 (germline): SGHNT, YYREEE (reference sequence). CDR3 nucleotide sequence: TGTGCCAGCAGTCTTGGGGGGCGCCCCGAGCAGTACTTC. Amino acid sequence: CASSLGGRPEQYF.

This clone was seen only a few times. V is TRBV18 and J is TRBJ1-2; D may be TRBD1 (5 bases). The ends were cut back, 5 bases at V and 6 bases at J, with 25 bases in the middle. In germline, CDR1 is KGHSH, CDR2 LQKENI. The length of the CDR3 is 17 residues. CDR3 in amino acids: CASSSNGGPLLRDGYTF. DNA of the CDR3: TGTGCCAGCTCATCGAACGGGGGACCATTATTAAGGGATGGCTACACCTTC.